The 29 T cell receptor beta chains below were found in one sample sequenced in a study of blood T cell repertoires in COVID-19. Clones were sequenced by immunoSEQ multiplex PCR, and TCRdb holds only the in-frame ones, with some missing. The sample lists 130,000 to 150,000 clones; around 81% were seen once. The sample consisted of peripheral blood. The receptors stem from a human donor in a cohort sampled during active COVID-19.

This chain links TRBV12-5 with TRBJ2-7; possible D gene TRBD2, 6 bases. V dropped 6 bases and J dropped 0 bases, with 6 bases sitting between them. The germline gives CDR1 LGHNT, CDR2 FRNRAP. This CDR3 contains 12 residues. Here the CDR3 DNA reads TGTGCTAGTGGGCGGGACTCCTACGAGCAGTACTTC. This sequence encodes CASGRDSYEQYF. Supplemented by reference TRBV12-5 and TRBJ2-7, the full variable domain reads DARVTQTPRHKVTEMGQEVTMRCQPILGHNTVFWYRQTMMQGLELLAYFRNRAPLDDSGMPKDRFSAEMPDATLATLKIQPSEPRDSAVYFCASGRDSYEQYFGPGTRLTVT.

The chain has TRBV4-3 and TRBJ2-7, with 10 bases fitting TRBD1. Germline-derived CDR1 and CDR2 are LGHNA and YSLEER. The CDR3 totals 14 residues. V lost 4 bases and J lost 2; bases outside the gene matches: 2. This chain's CDR3 is CASSRGQGAYEQYF. Written as DNA, the CDR3 is TGCGCCAGCAGCCGAGGACAGGGGGCCTACGAGCAGTACTTC.

This clone was seen a few times. DNA for the CDR3: TGTGCCAGCAGCCGAGGACAGGCGAGGGGAGAAGCTTTCTTT. Residues: CASSRGQARGEAFF. The V call is TRBV7-8, the J call TRBJ1-1, with 7 bases aligning to TRBD1. This CDR3 has 14 residues. J lost 8 bases, V lost 5 bases, and 11 bases had no gene match. Germline values: CDR1 SGHVS, CDR2 FQNEAQ.

J is TRBJ2-6 and V is TRBV6-5; TRBD2 might be the D (5 bases). In germline, CDR1 is MNHEY, CDR2 SVGAGI. V gave up 10 bases and J gave up 0 bases, with 13 bases separating them. There are 15 residues in the CDR3. The CDR3 spells CATCKADSGANVLTF. For the CDR3, the DNA is TGTGCCACCTGCAAAGCGGACTCTGGGGCCAACGTCCTGACTTTC.

This clone occurred once. The chain employs TRBV7-9 and TRBJ2-7, with TRBD1 identical over 9 bases. Germline V gene lookup returns CDR1 SEHNR and CDR2 FQNEAQ (reference sequence). The V segment lost 0 bases and the J segment 2 bases; nucleotides outside the gene matches: 8. There are 17 residues in the CDR3. CDR3 in DNA: TGTGCCAGCAGCTTAGCTATCACACAGGGGGCTACCTACGAGCAGTACTTC. It is translated as CASSLAITQGATYEQYF.

This clone has a handful of counts. The chain couples TRBV7-2 to TRBJ2-5; 7 bases are a match to TRBD2. Trimming cost V 5 bases and J 5 bases; bases outside gene matches: 20. The CDR3 has 18 residues. From germline, CDR1 is SGHTA and CDR2 FQGNSA. The CDR3 nucleotides are TGTGCCAGCAGCCCAAGGGCTAGCGGATTCGGTAGTGTGGAGACCCAGTACTTC. Translating it yields CASSPRASGFGSVETQYF.

The V and J genes are TRBV3-1 (or the pseudogene TRBV3-2) and TRBJ1-2; no firm D call. Per germline, CDR1 LGHDT and CDR2 YNNKEL (reference sequence). The CDR3 is 13 amino acids. V was shortened by 0 bases and J by 5 bases, with 7 bases between the two germline ends. DNA of the CDR3: TGTGCCAGCAGCCAAGATCCCGGGTATGGCTACACCTTC. It codes for CASSQDPGYGYTF.

The rearrangement links TRBV28 to TRBJ2-7, with TRBD1 identical over 8 bases. This CDR3 is 15 amino acids long. V was clipped by 7 bases and J by 0 bases; unmatched bases: 8. CDR1 is MDHEN and CDR2 is SYDVKM in the germline V gene. This CDR3 is CASKPRGRLSYEQYF. CDR3 nucleotide sequence: TGTGCCAGCAAGCCCAGGGGGCGCCTCTCCTACGAGCAGTACTTC.

The chain joins TRBV28 to TRBJ2-7, with 10 bases identical to TRBD2. This CDR3 spans 15 amino acids. V was clipped by 5 bases and J by 3 bases; unmatched bases: 7. The V gene's germline CDR1 is MDHEN and CDR2 SYDVKM. CDR3 residues: CASSRRTSGNYEQYF. The CDR3, as DNA: TGTGCCAGCAGTCGCCGGACTAGCGGAAACTACGAGCAGTACTTC. The full variable domain, completed using reference TRBV28 and TRBJ2-7, is DVKVTQSSRYLVKRTGEKVFLECVQDMDHENMFWYRQDPGLGLRLIYFSYDVKMKEKGDIPEGYSVSREKKERFSLILESASTNQTSMYLCASSRRTSGNYEQYFGPGTRLTVT.

The chain recombines TRBV7-2 with TRBJ2-5, with TRBD1 as a possible D gene (6 bases). This CDR3 spans 14 amino acids. Germline CDR1 SGHTA, CDR2 FQGNSA. The V end lost 7 bases, the J end lost 5 bases, and 17 bases lay between the germline ends. CDR3 sequence (DNA): TGTGCCAGCAAAAGGGCAGGGGCGCGGGAGACCCAGTACTTC. This encodes CASKRAGARETQYF. The full variable domain, with the rest looked up from reference TRBV7-2 and TRBJ2-5, is GAGVSQSPSNKVTEKGKDVELRCDPISGHTALYWYRQSLGQGLEFLIYFQGNSAPDKSGLPSDRFSAERTGGSVSTLTIQRTQQEDSAVYLCASKRAGARETQYFGPGTRLLVL.

The gene calls are TRBV2 and TRBJ1-5; 8 positions agree with TRBD1. The germline gives CDR1 SNHLY, CDR2 FYNNEI. This CDR3 has 13 amino acids. Losses at the gene ends were 6 bases for V and 5 bases for J; bases not matched to a gene: 3. This chain's CDR3 is CASSDRGHQPQHF. The CDR3 bases are TGTGCCAGCAGCGACAGGGGCCATCAGCCCCAGCATTTT.

The chain joins TRBV7-6 to TRBJ2-7; D perhaps matches TRBD1 (6 bases). V was shortened by 4 bases and J by 1 base, with 17 bases between the two germline ends. The CDR3 consists of 16 residues. CDR1 is SGHVS and CDR2 is FNYEAQ in the germline V gene. CDR3 loop: CASSSPPAGASYEQYF. The CDR3 DNA follows: TGTGCCAGCAGCTCACCCCCAGCAGGGGCGTCCTACGAGCAGTACTTC.

V and J are TRBV5-1 and TRBJ1-2; D gene uncertain. The germline V and J ends were trimmed by 1 base and 5 bases, with 12 bases remaining between them. CDR3 length: 14 amino acids. In germline, CDR1 is SGHRS, CDR2 YFSETQ. The CDR3 coding sequence is TGCGCCAGCAGCTTGACCGACCCGGGGTATGGCTACACCTTC. Its protein product is CASSLTDPGYGYTF. Using reference TRBV5-1 and TRBJ1-2 for the parts outside the CDR3, the full variable domain is KAGVTQTPRYLIKTRGQQVTLSCSPISGHRSVSWYQQTPGQGLQFLFEYFSETQRNKGNFPGRFSGRQFSNSRSEMNVSTLELGDSALYLCASSLTDPGYGYTFGSGTRLTVV.

This rearrangement joins TRBV28 to TRBJ1-1; 11 bases fit TRBD1. CDR3 length: 16 residues. With V trimmed by 6 bases and J by 0 bases, 6 bases remained unmatched. Germline V gene sequence: CDR1 MDHEN, CDR2 SYDVKM. DNA of the CDR3: TGTGCCAGCAGCGGACAGGGGGCTTACCTGAACACTGAAGCTTTCTTT. Protein product: CASSGQGAYLNTEAFF.

The V and J genes are TRBV3-1 (or the pseudogene TRBV3-2) and TRBJ2-3, with 7 bases fitting TRBD2. The CDR3 has 13 residues. J lost 0 bases, V lost 9 bases, and 3 bases had no gene match. CDR1 and CDR2 (germline): LGHDT, YNNKEL (reference sequence). CDR3 coding DNA: TGTGCCAGTCGCGGGGGAAGCACAGATACGCAGTATTTT. Its translation: CASRGGSTDTQYF.

This clone was detected many times. The rearrangement links TRBV3-1 (or the pseudogene TRBV3-2) to TRBJ1-2; 8 bases are a match to TRBD1. The germline V gene encodes CDR1 LGHDT and CDR2 YNNKEL (reference sequence). This CDR3 region has 17 residues. V shed 1 base and J 6 bases; nucleotides not matched to a gene: 13. CDR3 loop: CASSQGPAQGGKNGYTF. The CDR3 nucleotides are TGTGCCAGCAGCCAAGGGCCGGCACAGGGGGGGAAAAATGGCTACACCTTC.

The V gene is TRBV28, the J gene TRBJ2-7; 10 bases match TRBD1. The CDR3 runs 15 residues. V lost 6 bases and J lost 6; bases outside the gene matches: 11. CDR1 and CDR2 from the germline V gene are MDHEN and SYDVKM. The CDR3 sequence is CASRSPGTGAIEQYF. The CDR3, as DNA: TGTGCCAGCAGATCCCCCGGGACAGGGGCTATCGAGCAGTACTTC. The entire variable domain, with the rest obtained from reference TRBV28 and TRBJ2-7, is as follows: DVKVTQSSRYLVKRTGEKVFLECVQDMDHENMFWYRQDPGLGLRLIYFSYDVKMKEKGDIPEGYSVSREKKERFSLILESASTNQTSMYLCASRSPGTGAIEQYFGPGTRLTVT.

This chain uses TRBV13 with TRBJ1-2; maybe TRBD1 (6 bases). Germline V lookup: CDR1 PRHDT, CDR2 FYEKMQ (reference sequence). CDR3 size: 15 residues. V was clipped by 2 bases and J by 4 bases, with 14 bases between them. As DNA, the CDR3 is TGTGCCAGCAGCTTAAGAGGGCAGGGGACCTATGGCTACACCTTC. Translating gives CASSLRGQGTYGYTF.

This clone was seen only once. This chain links TRBV11-3 with TRBJ2-3, with TRBD2 matching over 10 bases. Germline assignment: CDR1 SGHNT and CDR2 YENEEA. V was clipped by 5 bases and J by 4 bases; unmatched bases: 12. The CDR3 covers 17 residues. CDR3 in DNA: TGTGCCAGCAGCCAAGGGGGACTAGCGAGTGGGGCAGATACGCAGTATTTT. Translating gives CASSQGGLASGADTQYF.

The chain carries TRBV7-9 and TRBJ1-5, with D possibly being TRBD1 (5 bases). V was shortened by 8 bases and J by 0 bases, with 11 bases between the two germline ends. The CDR3 totals 14 residues. The germline gives CDR1 SEHNR, CDR2 FQNEAQ (reference sequence). The CDR3 DNA reads as TGTGCCAGCGGGACGGACTATAGCAATCAGCCCCAGCATTTT. Amino acid sequence: CASGTDYSNQPQHF.

DNA for the CDR3: TGTGCCACCAGCAGCCTCTCGACAGGGCTTTCCTACGAGCAGTACTTC. It is translated as CATSSLSTGLSYEQYF. The chain carries TRBV15 and TRBJ2-7; 7 bases map to TRBD1. The CDR3 extends over 16 amino acids. Germline V gene sequence: CDR1 LNHNV, CDR2 YYDKDF (reference sequence). V lost 3 bases and J lost 1; bases outside the gene matches: 9. The entire variable domain, with the rest obtained from reference TRBV15 and TRBJ2-7, is as follows: DAMVIQNPRYQVTQFGKPVTLSCSQTLNHNVMYWYQQKSSQAPKLLFHYYDKDFNNEADTPDNFQSRRPNTSFCFLDIRSPGLGDTAMYLCATSSLSTGLSYEQYFGPGTRLTVT.

The chain links TRBV6-6 to TRBJ1-1; D is possibly TRBD1 (6 bases). This CDR3 is built from 15 residues. Germline CDR1 reads MNHNY; CDR2 reads SVGAGI (reference sequence). The ends were cut back, 5 bases at V and 3 bases at J, with 16 bases in the middle. CDR3 residues: CASSQQGASYTEAFF. CDR3 nucleotide sequence: TGTGCCAGCAGTCAACAGGGTGCTTCCTACACTGAAGCTTTCTTT.

This chain uses TRBV18 with TRBJ2-3; maybe TRBD1 (6 bases). The CDR3 covers 13 residues. V was pared by 5 bases and J by 4 bases, with 10 bases between. Germline loops: CDR1 KGHSH, CDR2 LQKENI. The CDR3 reads CASSSGEADTQYF. In DNA form, the CDR3 reads TGTGCCAGCTCATCAGGGGAAGCAGATACGCAGTATTTT.

This clone appeared a few times. This rearrangement joins TRBV23-1 to TRBJ2-1; the match to TRBD2 covers 7 bases. TRBV23-1 is reported as an ORF; its role is uncertain. V lost 3 bases to trimming and J lost 0 bases; unmatched junction nucleotides: 5. The CDR3 runs to 16 residues. The CDR3 nucleotides read TGCGCCAGCAGTCATCCTAGCGGAAGCTCCTACAATGAGCAGTTCTTC. This encodes CASSHPSGSSYNEQFF.

The CDR3 DNA reads TGCAGCGCTAGGGACACGGGGATCTACGAGCAGTACTTC. It codes for CSARDTGIYEQYF. This chain links TRBV29-1 with TRBJ2-7; weak D call: TRBD1 (6 bases). V lost 7 bases to trimming and J lost 3 bases, with 16 bases between them. The CDR3 length is 13 residues. CDR1 and CDR2 from the germline V gene are SQVTM and ANQGSEA.

The genes are TRBV6-1 and TRBJ2-5; 12 bases are shared with TRBD2. The CDR3 is made up of 16 amino acids. Germline trimming cut 4 bases from V and 5 bases from J; bases unmatched to any gene: 8. Looked up from germline, CDR1 is MNHNS and CDR2 is SASEGT. Written as DNA, the CDR3 is TGTGCCAGCAGTGGGGCTAGCGGGAGGGCCTGGGAGACCCAGTACTTC. It encodes CASSGASGRAWETQYF.

V gene TRBV3-1 (or the pseudogene TRBV3-2) combines with J gene TRBJ2-7, with 8 nucleotides matching TRBD2. Germline-derived CDR1 and CDR2 are LGHDT and YNNKEL (reference sequence). The V gene end was trimmed by 2 bases and the J gene end by 3 bases; junction bases not matched to a gene: 12. The CDR3 contains 17 residues. The CDR3 coding sequence is TGTGCCAGCAGCCAACTCCTTAGTATCGCGGGAGGCTACGAGCAGTACTTC. Translation gives CASSQLLSIAGGYEQYF.

This clone was seen just once. V usage is TRBV5-1 and J usage is TRBJ1-2, with no clear D. Trimming removed 6 bases from V and 0 bases from J, with 15 bases in between. Per germline, CDR1 SGHRS and CDR2 YFSETQ. The CDR3 contains 15 residues. The CDR3: CASTKVGSSNYGYTF. DNA of the CDR3: TGCGCCAGCACCAAAGTAGGGAGTTCTAACTATGGCTACACCTTC.

The genes are TRBV24-1 and TRBJ2-2; TRBD2 matches 8 bases. Germline trimming cut 3 bases from V and 5 bases from J; bases unmatched to any gene: 7. Germline V lookup: CDR1 KGHDR, CDR2 SFDVKD. The CDR3 covers 16 residues. CDR3 protein: CATSDPSGSATGELFF. Here the CDR3 DNA reads TGTGCCACCAGTGATCCAAGCGGGAGTGCTACCGGGGAGCTGTTTTTT.